This T cell receptor (beta chain) was profiled in a study of cytomegalovirus exposure and HLA in healthy donors (dated by TCRdb to 2015 to 2018). Concerning the study at large: According to an earlier analysis of 587 of the donors, about 180 million T cells yielded 117 million unique TCR beta sequences and about 300 Gb of sequence data. An early release that covered more than 550 HLA-typed donors contained approximately 320 gigabases of sequencing data and 65 million to 100 million unique TCR sequences. Of the roughly 400 genotyped donors, around 81% fell in the genetic ancestry cluster associated with self-reported Caucasian donors. The aim of the study was to test whether cataloging public T cell receptors could identify signatures of past pathogen exposure. The study used immunosequencing to profile the T cell repertoires of under 700 subjects and linked those repertoires to cytomegalovirus serostatus. In addition to the first cohort of roughly 700 subjects, a separate validation cohort of under 150 different subjects was used. To predict cytomegalovirus infection status, the study brought together high-throughput TCR immunosequencing, statistical association of individual TCRs with disease status, and machine learning. A later analysis re-examined previously published TCR beta repertoires from about 670 donors and added high-resolution HLA genotyping to investigate patterns of TCR occurrence. Rather than drawing on any new phenotypic data, the later analysis identified candidate immune exposures from TCR beta sequences and the way those sequences occurred across donors. An earlier analysis of around 540 of the donors applied high-throughput TCR beta sequencing to assess whether each TCR beta V gene segment acted as functional or pseudogenic. Donor age, sex, ethnicity and CMV serostatus were compiled alongside the repertoire data. A later genetic analysis took genome-wide SNP genotypes for 398 of the 666 donors and used that subset as a discovery cohort. Every discovery cohort repertoire had been produced on one sequencing platform. HLA typing covered class I and class II loci at four-digit resolution. Typing coverage differed by locus: A, B, C, DRB1 and DQB1 were typed in roughly 620-640 donors, DQA1 in about 560, DPA1 in over 600, and DPB1 in 450 to 480. A handful of DR-DQ haplotypes were treated as single units for association and clustering because of strong linkage in the cohort. Among around 400 genotyped donors of the cohort, an average of around 240,000 unique TCR beta nucleotide sequences were sequenced per donor, about a sixth of them non-productive. What the work shows at the level of the full study, not this receptor alone: The earlier analysis of 587 of the donors excluded some 15 rarely observed V segments, including chromosome 9 orphons, because counts were too low. The authors suggested that the approach could potentially be extended to other disease states and immunological phenotypes. A later analysis reported that several top co-occurrence clusters appeared linked to parvovirus B19, influenza, CMV and Epstein-Barr virus. HLA typing was unavailable for some donors at each locus, so association tests used only the typed subset. A total of about 180 TCR beta chains were listed by the study as associated with cytomegalovirus. Sequencing depth was assumed to be roughly uniform across donors in the presence/absence analyses, though that assumption may not hold. A further reported finding was that TCR beta sequences accurately predicted the HLA-A and HLA-B alleles for most subjects in the first cohort. At a false discovery rate of 0.05, a later analysis linked 16,000 or so TCR beta sequences to specific HLA alleles. CMV serostatus was the only immune exposure information available for the cohort. Most TCR sequences were seen in very few donors, while some public TCRs were found in many individuals. Because the 87-base-pair reads could not distinguish some IMGT-functional V segments, including TRBV6-2 and TRBV6-3, those segments were excluded. In an earlier analysis of roughly 560 of the donors, most TCR beta V segments were observed in productive rearrangements about 90% or about 30% of the time, broadly matching IMGT annotations. In a later analysis, HLA-associated TCR beta chains were found to be more clonally expanded and to have lower generation probabilities than equally common non-associated chains. According to a later genetic analysis, donors in an Asian-associated ancestry cluster had fewer N-insertions in productive TCRs than the approximately 610-donor mean. In a later analysis, the rate of TCR association differed among HLA loci, with DRB1 alleles having the most associated TCRs and HLA-C alleles having the fewest. A cluster of highly shared sequence variants was judged likely to be a technical artifact of the sequencing pipeline. Most CMV-associated TCR beta chains appeared to be HLA-restricted in a later analysis, and the HLA associations seemed to be driven largely by CMV exposure. In a later genetic analysis, a missense DCLRE1C variant was associated with V-gene and J-gene trimming of TCR beta chains, and the association was replicated in an independent cohort. Correlated functional status among segregating V segments might reflect linkage disequilibrium, but an unknown experimental factor could not be ruled out. Cytomegalovirus status was reported to be diagnosed by the classifier with high specificity and sensitivity in both the original and validation cohorts. When HLA alleles, especially DR and DQ, strongly co-occurred, attributing TCR associations to individual alleles was difficult. Only TCR beta chains were sequenced in this cohort, and the absence of alpha or paired-chain data limited detectable features. In vitro tests confirmed that three of the cytomegalovirus-associated TCR beta chains recognize cytomegalovirus antigens.

Cut back by 4 bases and 7 bases, the V and J ends lie 28 bases apart. CDR1 and CDR2, looked up from the germline V gene, are MGHRA and YSYEKL. The CDR3 goes from the cysteine to the phenylalanine over 18 residues. Only the CDR3 part of the read is kept: 54 bases, read in frame from the first base. Receptor libraries were prepared by the immunoSEQ multiplex PCR assay. For the multiplex PCR, a mixture combining 60 forward primers for TCR Vbeta segments and 13 reverse primers for TCR Jbeta segments was used. A multiplex PCR assay on genomic DNA amplified the CDR3 region of rearranged TCR beta genes. The amplified TCR beta libraries were sequenced on the Illumina HiSeq System as 87-base-pair reads. Turning to the authors' computational methods: A later analysis tallied approximately 87 million unique TCR beta chains across the 660 or so repertoires, and about 12 million of those chains were shared by two or more donors. Raw reads were error-corrected and collapsed into unique sequences by a nearest-neighbor algorithm in which closely related sequences were merged to remove PCR and sequencing errors. V, D and J gene segments were assigned by aligning CDR3 sequences to IMGT reference sequences. For a sequence to be retained, a match of at least six nucleotides was required to both a V gene segment and a J gene segment. A rearrangement counted as productive if the CDR3 had no stop codons and remained in frame with V and J, and every other rearrangement counted as non-productive. CDR3 was defined by IMGT convention, running from the second conserved V-encoded cysteine to the conserved J-encoded phenylalanine. The earlier analysis of about 560 of the donors excluded any sequence lacking an unambiguous match to a single V gene segment. In an earlier analysis of a few hundred of the donors, a V segment was called functional when productive rearrangements were above 56.7%, and segregating when the standard deviation between donors exceeded 5%. A statistical classification framework was developed to diagnose cytomegalovirus status using the catalog of TCR beta chain sequences. A later analysis assigned V and J genes by comparing TCR nucleotide sequences with IMGT/GENE-DB human TR gene sequences. Using the TCRdist pipeline, a later analysis assigned CDR3 sequences along with most-parsimonious VDJ recombination scenarios. In a later analysis, each TCR beta chain was defined by its CDR3 amino acid sequence together with its V-gene family, and reads without a unique V-gene family were excluded. In a later analysis, approximately 640 highly shared, low-generation-probability nucleotide sequences were removed to address suspected cross-contamination and a sequencing artifact. For each public chain, a later analysis derived a clonal expansion index from normalized ranks of inferred template counts within each repertoire. In a later analysis, generation probabilities were computed using a VDJ recombination model fitted to out-of-frame rearrangements, and the results were checked against IGoR. In a later analysis, TCR-TCR, TCR-HLA and TCR-CMV co-occurrence was scored with hypergeometric tests, and a repertoire-size bias correction was applied to TCR pairs. In a later analysis, false discovery rates were estimated by permuting HLA or CMV assignments 20 times. In a later analysis, co-occurring TCRs were grouped using DBSCAN, with TCRdist sequence similarity added in when clustering inside HLA-allele-positive subsets. Repertoires with fewer than 30,000 or more than 120,000 public chains were left out of co-occurrence clustering, as were five repertoires with anomalous nucleotide sharing. TCRdb stores this immuneACCESS table with in-frame sequences only. Part of the clones is absent; in the studies checked, under half of the shortfall reflects unresolved V genes, and no reason is known for the rest. The V and J calls and clone size are taken from that table; D and trimming were inferred from the DNA. This sample lists about 130,000 clones; around 73% were detected once. The ten largest clones represent 1.5% of the sample.

The cohort was made up of 650 to 700 healthy bone marrow donors. Cohort members were all nominally healthy when sampled, although unrecorded immune exposures were likely present. The donor was CMV seronegative and was included in the group of over 300 seronegative cohort members. A peripheral blood sample was collected from each donor, and TCR beta sequencing was performed on peripheral blood mononuclear cells. Genomic DNA was extracted from the blood cell samples with the Qiagen DNeasy Blood Extraction Kit. A few counts support this clone. It lacks a known antigen. No qualities accompany the bases; no much larger clone lies one base away.

The receptor's source is a female donor in good health and CMV-seronegative. The sequence is built from TRBV4-1 and TRBJ1-1, and the D gene may be TRBD1, 6 bases matching. The sample consisted of PBMCs. Read as DNA, the sequence is TGCGCCAGCAGCCTAATAATCCCCGCGCTCGCCGACAGGTTTGAAGCTTTCTTT. The resulting protein is CASSLIIPALADRFEAFF.